The next 31 T cell receptor beta chains were all read from a single sample in a study of blood T cell repertoires in COVID-19. This table comes from immunoSEQ multiplex PCR, and its TCRdb copy is limited to in-frame clones, with some not included. The top ten clones hold 3% of a sample with about 270,000 clones, roughly 90% of them seen once. The sequencing input was PBMCs or T cells enriched from blood (not recorded which). The receptors were gathered from a woman between 45 and 65 years old who had recovered from COVID-19.

This chain joins TRBV24-1 and TRBJ2-1; TRBD1 might be the D (5 bases). The CDR3 length is 13 residues. V was clipped by 4 bases and J by 4 bases, with 7 bases between them. CDR1 is KGHDR, CDR2 SFDVKD, per germline. The CDR3 reads CATSDSGYNEQFF. DNA of the CDR3: TGTGCCACCAGTGACTCAGGGTACAATGAGCAGTTCTTC.

This chain uses TRBV2 with TRBJ1-6; 7 bases map to TRBD1. Germline CDR1 is SNHLY and CDR2 is FYNNEI. The CDR3 has 18 amino acids. V lost 7 bases, J lost 0 bases, and 12 bases stayed unmatched. In DNA, the CDR3 is TGTGCCAGCATTACCGGGACAGCCTCGAGCTCCTATAATTCACCCCTCCACTTT. Protein sequence: CASITGTASSSYNSPLHF. The variable domain in full, completed from reference TRBV2 and TRBJ1-6, reads EPEVTQTPSHQVTQMGQEVILRCVPISNHLYFYWYRQILGQKVEFLVSFYNNEISEKSEIFDDQFSVERPDGSNFTLKIRSTKLEDSAMYFCASITGTASSSYNSPLHFGNGTRLTVT.

The chain couples TRBV28 to TRBJ2-7; maybe TRBD2 (6 bases). Trimming removed 2 bases from V and 3 bases from J, with 20 bases in between. The CDR3 spans 17 residues. Looked up from germline, CDR1 is MDHEN and CDR2 is SYDVKM. CDR3 in DNA: TGTGCCAGCAGTTTAGGGGCGGGACTTTCCCTTAACTACGAGCAGTACTTC. It is translated as CASSLGAGLSLNYEQYF.

In this sample, this clone turned up once. The J gene is TRBJ1-1, the V gene TRBV30; D is uncertain. V was pared by 3 bases and J by 4 bases, with 9 bases between. The CDR3 runs to 12 residues. Germline V CDR1 and CDR2: GTSNPN, SVGIG (reference sequence). The CDR3 is CAWRSESTEAFF. The DNA of the CDR3 is TGTGCCTGGAGGTCCGAGAGCACTGAAGCTTTCTTT.

This clone has only a few counts. The same CDR3 is also encoded by other DNA sequences in this sample. The chain joins TRBV29-1 to TRBJ2-1; D remains ambiguous. Germline-derived CDR1 and CDR2 are SQVTM and ANQGSEA. Trimming took 4 bases from V and 0 from J, leaving 7 bases between them. The CDR3 sequence is 13 residues long. In DNA, the CDR3 is TGCAGCGTTGGCCCTAGCTCCTACAATGAGCAGTTCTTC. It encodes CSVGPSSYNEQFF.

The chain combines TRBV4-1 with TRBJ2-7, with TRBD1 matching over 7 bases. V lost 0 bases to trimming and J lost 6 bases; unmatched junction nucleotides: 14. Germline V gives CDR1 MGHRA, CDR2 YSYEKL. The CDR3 length is 17 residues. DNA for the CDR3: TGCGCCAGCAGCCAAGATTATAGCCAGGGAACAGGGGTCGAGCAGTACTTC. Translated: CASSQDYSQGTGVEQYF.

The V gene is TRBV30, the J gene TRBJ2-7; a weak D match, TRBD1 (6 bases). V lost 1 base and J lost 1, with 8 bases in between. CDR1 and CDR2 from the germline V gene are GTSNPN and SVGIG (reference sequence). The CDR3 consists of 13 residues. CDR3 sequence: CAWSAGQSYEQYF. The CDR3, as DNA: TGTGCCTGGAGTGCTGGACAGTCCTACGAGCAGTACTTC.

V usage is TRBV28 and J usage is TRBJ2-1; TRBD2 agrees at 8 bases. J lost 8 bases, V lost 3 bases, and 12 bases had no gene match. Germline-derived CDR1 and CDR2 are MDHEN and SYDVKM. This CDR3 is 16 amino acids long. This chain's CDR3 is CASSFGLSGRIDEQFF. CDR3 in DNA: TGTGCCAGCAGTTTCGGACTAAGCGGGAGAATAGATGAGCAGTTCTTC.

The rearrangement joins TRBV24-1 to TRBJ2-1; 16 bases map to TRBD2. This CDR3 contains 22 residues. The germline CDR1 and CDR2 sequences are KGHDR and SFDVKD. V trimming: 2 bases; J trimming: 7 bases; junction bases outside the gene matches: 19. As DNA, the CDR3 is TGTGCCACCAGTGATTCCCCGGGACTAGCGGGAGGGCCAAGGCACAATAGGAATGAGCAGTTCTTC. It specifies CATSDSPGLAGGPRHNRNEQFF.

The chain combines TRBV5-1 with TRBJ2-1; the match to TRBD1 covers 9 bases. This CDR3 contains 15 residues. CDR1 and CDR2 from the germline V gene are SGHRS and YFSETQ. V shed 3 bases, J shed 8 bases, and the junction held 9 bases outside the gene matches. The CDR3 protein is CASSSYGTGIDEQFF. As DNA, the CDR3 is TGCGCCAGCAGCTCATACGGGACAGGGATCGATGAGCAGTTCTTC.

This clone was observed a handful of times. V and J are TRBV28 and TRBJ2-1; 11 bases map to TRBD2. V was clipped by 6 bases and J by 4 bases; unmatched bases: 2. The CDR3 has 14 residues. The germline CDR1 and CDR2 sequences are MDHEN and SYDVKM. This chain's CDR3 is CASRLAGVYNEQFF. DNA for the CDR3: TGTGCCAGCAGACTAGCGGGAGTTTACAATGAGCAGTTCTTC.

This clone has a single count. The rearrangement links TRBV4-2 to TRBJ2-1, with 8 bases matching TRBD2. CDR3 length: 15 amino acids. The V gene end was trimmed by 3 bases and the J gene end by 3 bases; junction bases not matched to a gene: 4. From germline, CDR1 is LGHNA and CDR2 YNFKEQ. DNA for the CDR3: TGTGCCAGCAGCCAGCAGGGGACTAGCTACAATGAGCAGTTCTTC. Protein sequence: CASSQQGTSYNEQFF.

With regard to this clone: The same CDR3 can be traced to other DNA sequences in this sample. This chain joins TRBV10-3 and TRBJ1-1; D unclear. This CDR3 has 14 amino acids. The V gene's germline CDR1 is ENHRY and CDR2 SYGVKD. Trimming shortened V by 1 base and J by 3 bases, and 9 bases separated the two germline ends. CDR3 loop: CAISELEGDTEAFF. DNA of the CDR3: TGTGCCATCAGTGAGTTGGAGGGAGACACTGAAGCTTTCTTT.

J is TRBJ1-6 and V is TRBV28; D is perhaps TRBD1 (5 bases). Trimming removed 7 bases at V and 0 bases at J, with 10 bases between. The CDR3 has 15 residues. Germline V lookup: CDR1 MDHEN, CDR2 SYDVKM. CDR3 in amino acids: CASIRGSSYNSPLHF. As DNA, the CDR3 is TGTGCCAGCATACGGGGGAGCTCCTATAATTCACCCCTCCACTTT. Based on the CDR3 plus reference TRBV28 and TRBJ1-6, the full variable domain is DVKVTQSSRYLVKRTGEKVFLECVQDMDHENMFWYRQDPGLGLRLIYFSYDVKMKEKGDIPEGYSVSREKKERFSLILESASTNQTSMYLCASIRGSSYNSPLHFGNGTRLTVT.

The V and J genes are TRBV7-2 and TRBJ2-1; D is unresolved. Germline lookup yields CDR1 SGHTA and CDR2 FQGNSA. Between the trimmed V and J ends, which lost 4 bases and 8 bases, there was a span of 15 bases. This CDR3 has 14 amino acids. The CDR3 coding sequence is TGTGCCAGCAGCTCCCCGTCCAGATTGGATGAGCAGTTCTTC. This sequence encodes CASSSPSRLDEQFF.

The chain has TRBV29-1 and TRBJ2-1; 8 bases match TRBD2. Germline CDR1 and CDR2: SQVTM and ANQGSEA. This CDR3 has 12 residues. V trimming: 4 bases; J trimming: 7 bases; junction bases outside the gene matches: 3. The CDR3 loop is CSVAGGGNEQFF. CDR3 coding DNA: TGCAGCGTTGCCGGGGGGGGGAATGAGCAGTTCTTC.

CDR3 nucleotides: TGTGCCAGCAGGGACTACATTCCCTACGAGCAGTACTTC. Amino acids: CASRDYIPYEQYF. The chain is built from TRBV6-5 and TRBJ2-7; possibly TRBD2 for D (6 bases). CDR1 MNHEY and CDR2 SVGAGI come from the germline V gene. The CDR3 is made up of 13 amino acids. V was clipped by 6 bases and J by 2 bases, with 11 bases between them.

The rearrangement uses TRBV10-1 and TRBJ1-1; no clear D. Germline lookup yields CDR1 WNHNN and CDR2 SYGVQD (reference sequence). Deletions cut 2 bases from V and 7 bases from J, with 11 bases between. The length of the CDR3 is 13 residues. In nucleotides, the CDR3 is TGCGCCAGCAGTGAGCGGGGTAGAGTTGAAGCTTTCTTT. Its translation: CASSERGRVEAFF.

This chain joins TRBV9 and TRBJ2-1, with 9 bases lining up with TRBD2. The V segment lost 5 bases and the J segment 12 bases; nucleotides outside the gene matches: 15. Looked up from germline, CDR1 is SGDLS and CDR2 is YYNGEE. The CDR3 totals 15 residues. The CDR3, as DNA: TGTGCCAGCAGTACAGGGACTAGCTCAGGGGTGTGGCAGTTCTTC. Encoded protein: CASSTGTSSGVWQFF. The complete variable domain, with remaining parts taken from reference TRBV9 and TRBJ2-1, reads DSGVTQTPKHLITATGQRVTLRCSPRSGDLSVYWYQQSLDQGLQFLIQYYNGEERAKGNILERFSAQQFPDLHSELNLSSLELGDSALYFCASSTGTSSGVWQFFGPGTRLTVL.

The chain links TRBV5-1 to TRBJ2-7; 7 bases map to TRBD2. The CDR3 length is 15 residues. CDR1 is SGHRS, CDR2 YFSETQ, per germline. V trimming: 0 bases; J trimming: 4 bases; junction bases outside the gene matches: 7. CDR3 in DNA: TGCGCCAGCAGCTTGGAGTCTAGCGGATCATACGAGCAGTACTTC. Residues: CASSLESSGSYEQYF.

The rearrangement uses TRBV18 and TRBJ1-1; D call uncertain. CDR3 length equals 14 residues. CDR1 and CDR2 from the germline V gene are KGHSH and LQKENI. V lost 0 bases to trimming and J lost 7 bases, with 12 bases between them. In DNA form, the CDR3 reads TGTGCCAGCTCACCACCTTACAGAGCTAATGAAGCTTTCTTT. Translating it yields CASSPPYRANEAFF.

This chain connects TRBV11-1 to TRBJ2-1; D is unclear. Trimming pared 4 bases from V and 5 bases from J, leaving 6 bases between. Germline values: CDR1 SGHAT, CDR2 FQDESV (reference sequence). The CDR3 length is 12 residues. CDR3 residues: CASSSLDNEQFF. The CDR3 DNA sequence: TGTGCCAGCAGCTCCCTAGACAATGAGCAGTTCTTC.

The chain has TRBV2 and TRBJ2-1, with 9 bases matching TRBD1. CDR1 SNHLY and CDR2 FYNNEI come from the germline V gene. J lost 8 bases, V lost 8 bases, and 22 bases had no gene match. The CDR3 sequence is 18 residues long. In nucleotides, the CDR3 is TGTGCCAGCGGAATGGACAGGGGTAGGGTCAAAGATGGGGATGAGCAGTTCTTC. It encodes CASGMDRGRVKDGDEQFF. Based on the CDR3 plus reference TRBV2 and TRBJ2-1, the full variable domain is EPEVTQTPSHQVTQMGQEVILRCVPISNHLYFYWYRQILGQKVEFLVSFYNNEISEKSEIFDDQFSVERPDGSNFTLKIRSTKLEDSAMYFCASGMDRGRVKDGDEQFFGPGTRLTVL.

The chain is built from TRBV11-3 and TRBJ2-3, with 8 bases matching TRBD1. In germline, CDR1 is SGHNT, CDR2 YENEEA. J gave up 2 bases and V 5 bases, and 9 bases lay outside the gene matches. The CDR3 extends over 16 amino acids. CDR3 DNA: TGTGCCAGCAGCAGTAGGTGGGGACAGGACACAGATACGCAGTATTTT. Residues: CASSSRWGQDTDTQYF.

The rearrangement uses TRBV11-2 and TRBJ2-3, with D perhaps matching TRBD1 (6 bases). The CDR3 spans 16 residues. From germline, CDR1 is SGHAT and CDR2 FQNNGV. Between the trimmed V and J ends, which lost 4 bases and 3 bases, there was a span of 17 bases. The CDR3 spells CASSSLQGIATDTQYF. Written as DNA, the CDR3 is TGTGCCAGCAGCTCTCTACAGGGAATCGCAACAGATACGCAGTATTTT.

The chain is built from TRBV4-3 and TRBJ1-1; D perhaps matches TRBD1 (5 bases). The V and J ends lost 5 bases and 0 bases respectively, with 13 bases between them. This CDR3 is 15 amino acids long. The germline CDR1 and CDR2 sequences are LGHNA and YSLEER. The CDR3 nucleotides read TGCGCCAGCAGCGGACGGGGGGAGATGAACACTGAAGCTTTCTTT. Translated, it gives CASSGRGEMNTEAFF.

Only a few counts were recorded for this clone. The V gene is TRBV10-2, the J gene TRBJ1-1; weak D call: TRBD1 (5 bases). V lost 6 bases, J lost 3 bases, and 5 bases lay in between. Germline-derived CDR1 and CDR2 are WSHSY and SAAADI. This CDR3 is 11 amino acids long. CDR3 in amino acids: CASRQDTEAFF. The DNA of the CDR3 is TGCGCCAGCAGACAGGACACTGAAGCTTTCTTT.

V is TRBV5-1 and J is TRBJ1-2, with no clear D. This CDR3 contains 12 residues. The V gene lost 1 base and the J gene lost 4 bases, with 5 bases spanning the gap. Germline CDR1 is SGHRS and CDR2 is YFSETQ. The CDR3 protein is CASSLSGYGYTF. CDR3 DNA sequence: TGCGCCAGCAGCTTGTCGGGCTATGGCTACACCTTC. Variable domain in full (rest from reference TRBV5-1 and TRBJ1-2): KAGVTQTPRYLIKTRGQQVTLSCSPISGHRSVSWYQQTPGQGLQFLFEYFSETQRNKGNFPGRFSGRQFSNSRSEMNVSTLELGDSALYLCASSLSGYGYTFGSGTRLTVV.

The gene calls are TRBV6-2 or TRBV6-3 and TRBJ1-1, with D tentatively TRBD1 (5 bases). Per the germline V gene, CDR1 is MNHEY and CDR2 is SVGEGT. V lost 5 bases and J lost 10, with 26 bases in between. The CDR3 sequence is 16 residues long. The CDR3 loop reads CASSPQGTGLPWGAFF. The CDR3 DNA sequence: TGTGCCAGCAGTCCCCAGGGCACGGGACTCCCCTGGGGAGCTTTCTTT.

V gene TRBV28 combines with J gene TRBJ2-7, with a possible D match to TRBD1 (5 bases). The CDR3 has 14 residues. Looked up from germline, CDR1 is MDHEN and CDR2 is SYDVKM. V lost 7 bases and J 3 bases, leaving 16 bases between the germline ends. Here the CDR3 reads CASNLVGTGYEQYF. In DNA form, the CDR3 reads TGTGCCAGCAACTTGGTGGGAACAGGCTACGAGCAGTACTTC.

The chain uses TRBV28 and TRBJ1-4; 9 positions agree with TRBD1. CDR1 and CDR2 from the germline V gene are MDHEN and SYDVKM. The CDR3 covers 14 residues. With 7 bases clipped from V and 7 bases from J, the junction kept 7 bases outside the gene matches. The chain's CDR3 is CASKMTGGVEKLFF. The CDR3 nucleotides are TGTGCCAGCAAGATGACAGGGGGAGTTGAAAAACTGTTTTTT. The full variable domain, with the rest looked up from reference TRBV28 and TRBJ1-4, is DVKVTQSSRYLVKRTGEKVFLECVQDMDHENMFWYRQDPGLGLRLIYFSYDVKMKEKGDIPEGYSVSREKKERFSLILESASTNQTSMYLCASKMTGGVEKLFFGSGTQLSVL.